The 22 T cell receptor beta chains reported below all come from one sample, sequenced in a study of OX40 agonist ivuxolimab in advanced cancers. The method was immunoSEQ multiplex PCR; TCRdb's version includes in-frame clones alone and lacks a portion of them. The table lists approximately 100,000 clones, approximately 85% of them singletons. The specimen was CD4+ or CD8+ T cells sorted from blood, collected in a trial of the OX40 agonist ivuxolimab. The receptors were sampled from an adult with an advanced solid tumor such as melanoma, head and neck, liver or kidney cancer.

The chain recombines TRBV5-5 with TRBJ2-7, with 9 bases lining up with TRBD1. CDR1 and CDR2 (germline): SGHKS, YYEKEE (reference sequence). The CDR3 is made up of 12 amino acids. Unmatched junction bases numbered 1, after V lost 4 bases and J lost 5 bases. The DNA of the CDR3 is TGTGCCAGCAGCGGGACAGGGAACGAGCAGTACTTC. Its translation: CASSGTGNEQYF. Variable domain in full (rest from reference TRBV5-5 and TRBJ2-7): DAGVTQSPTHLIKTRGQQVTLRCSPISGHKSVSWYQQVLGQGPQFIFQYYEKEERGRGNFPDRFSARQFPNYSSELNVNALLLGDSALYLCASSGTGNEQYFGPGTRLTVT.

The V and J genes are TRBV11-1 and TRBJ2-2; 7 nucleotides match TRBD2. The CDR3 contains 17 residues. V gave up 4 bases and J gave up 0 bases; unmatched junction bases: 8. Germline-derived CDR1 and CDR2 are SGHAT and FQDESV (reference sequence). The CDR3 here is CASSSARGGPNTGELFF. The DNA of the CDR3 is TGTGCCAGCAGCTCCGCGAGGGGAGGGCCGAACACCGGGGAGCTGTTTTTT.

The J gene is TRBJ2-2, the V gene TRBV21-1; the table's D call, TRBD2, has no DNA check behind it. TRBV21-1 is a pseudogene segment. The CDR3 covers 16 residues. The CDR3 coding sequence is TGTGCCAGCAGCAAAGGAGCGGGGAAGAACACCGGGGAGCTGTTTTTT. Translating gives CASSKGAGKNTGELFF.

The chain recombines TRBV5-6 with TRBJ2-7; tentatively, D is TRBD2 (6 bases). V lost 2 bases to trimming and J lost 2 bases, with 8 bases between them. The germline CDR1 and CDR2 sequences are SGHDT and YYEEEE. The CDR3 has 13 amino acids. CDR3 sequence: CASSFPGAYEQYF. The DNA for the CDR3 is TGTGCCAGCAGCTTTCCGGGGGCCTACGAGCAGTACTTC.

The chain joins TRBV9 to TRBJ1-1; 10 nucleotides agree with TRBD1. Germline V lookup: CDR1 SGDLS, CDR2 YYNGEE. Trimming removed 3 bases from V and 4 bases from J; junction bases left unmatched: 3. This CDR3 contains 14 residues. The CDR3 here is CASSGQGAFTEAFF. Written as DNA, the CDR3 is TGTGCCAGCAGCGGACAGGGGGCCTTCACTGAAGCTTTCTTT.

This clone was recorded only once. This chain joins TRBV9 and TRBJ2-5; weak D call: TRBD2 (6 bases). CDR1 is SGDLS, CDR2 YYNGEE, per germline. The CDR3 sequence is 15 residues long. V lost 4 bases to trimming and J lost 5 bases, with 18 bases between them. The CDR3 here is CASSPRTGSRETQYF. The CDR3 bases are TGTGCCAGCAGCCCCCGTACCGGGAGTAGGGAGACCCAGTACTTC.

The gene calls are TRBV2 and TRBJ2-5; D gene unclear. Trimming pared 0 bases from V and 5 bases from J, leaving 10 bases between. This CDR3 comprises 14 residues. Germline CDR1 and CDR2: SNHLY and FYNNEI. CDR3 residues: CASSEAVMVETQYF. In DNA, the CDR3 is TGTGCCAGCAGTGAAGCTGTCATGGTGGAGACCCAGTACTTC.

The chain has TRBV2 and TRBJ2-5; 11 bases are shared with TRBD1. The CDR3 totals 14 residues. Germline CDR1 is SNHLY and CDR2 is FYNNEI. CDR3 sequence: CVQTRDRGSETQYF. CDR3 in DNA: TGTGTCCAAACGAGGGACAGGGGGTCGGAGACCCAGTACTTC.

The chain is built from TRBV11-2 and TRBJ1-4, with TRBD1 matching 9 bases. CDR3 length: 16 residues. V lost 2 bases to trimming and J lost 8 bases; unmatched junction nucleotides: 9. The germline V gene has CDR1 SGHAT and CDR2 FQNNGV. The chain's CDR3 is CASSLLEDRGREKLFF. The CDR3 DNA follows: TGTGCCAGCAGCTTATTGGAGGACAGGGGAAGGGAAAAACTGTTTTTT.

V gene TRBV2 combines with J gene TRBJ1-6; D is unresolved. The V and J ends lost 2 bases and 10 bases respectively, with 6 bases between them. Germline loops: CDR1 SNHLY, CDR2 FYNNEI. This CDR3 has 12 amino acids. CDR3: CASSEIGSPLHF. CDR3 DNA: TGTGCCAGCAGTGAAATTGGGTCACCCCTCCACTTT.

This sequence joins TRBV7-8 and TRBJ2-1; TRBD2 is a possible D gene (7 bases). This CDR3 contains 18 residues. Germline CDR1 and CDR2: SGHVS and FQNEAQ. The V end lost 1 base, the J end lost 4 bases, and 20 bases lay between the germline ends. CDR3 DNA: TGTGCCAGCAGCTTAGGTGCCGGGGGCGGGGGCAGATACAATGAGCAGTTCTTC. It translates to CASSLGAGGGGRYNEQFF. Variable domain in full (rest from reference TRBV7-8 and TRBJ2-1): GAGVSQSPRYKVAKRGQDVALRCDPISGHVSLFWYQQALGQGPEFLTYFQNEAQLDKSGLPSDRFFAERPEGSVSTLKIQRTQQEDSAVYLCASSLGAGGGGRYNEQFFGPGTRLTVL.

This clone appeared a single time. A junction boundary mismatches the germline segment, possibly from a read error. The genes are TRBV7-7 and TRBJ2-5; D tentatively fits TRBD1 or TRBD2 (7 bases each). This CDR3 region has 13 residues. Germline CDR1 reads SSHAT; CDR2 reads FNYEAQ (reference sequence). In nucleotides, the CDR3 is TGTGCTAGCAGGGGGGGGGAGAGGGAGACCCAGTACTTC. Protein: CASRGGERETQYF.

The chain has TRBV27 and TRBJ2-3, with a weak D call TRBD2 (5 bases). This CDR3 has 16 residues. Trimming pared 2 bases from V and 2 bases from J, leaving 14 bases between. CDR1 and CDR2 (germline): MNHEY, SMNVEV (reference sequence). The CDR3: CASSLRAGNPTDTQYF. CDR3 coding DNA: TGTGCCAGCAGTTTAAGGGCCGGGAATCCCACAGATACGCAGTATTTT.

CDR3: CASSQGLDTQYF. The CDR3 DNA follows: TGTGCCAGCAGCCAAGGACTAGATACGCAGTATTTT. The chain employs TRBV11-3 and TRBJ2-3, with D possibly TRBD2 on 5 matching bases. The germline V gene encodes CDR1 SGHNT and CDR2 YENEEA. Trimming removed 5 bases from V and 5 bases from J, with 8 bases in between. The CDR3 extends over 12 amino acids.

The chain employs TRBV28 and TRBJ2-3; 8 bases match TRBD2. CDR1 and CDR2 from the germline V gene are MDHEN and SYDVKM. J lost 6 bases, V lost 2 bases, and 4 bases had no gene match. CDR3 length: 14 residues. CDR3 in DNA: TGTGCCAGCAGTTTACCCGGGAGGGTCGATACGCAGTATTTT. Translation gives CASSLPGRVDTQYF.

V gene TRBV5-1 combines with J gene TRBJ1-1; 7 bases align to TRBD1. Germline trimming cut 4 bases from V and 0 bases from J; bases unmatched to any gene: 3. CDR1 and CDR2 from the germline V gene are SGHRS and YFSETQ. CDR3 length equals 14 residues. In nucleotides, the CDR3 is TGCGCCAGCAGCGCCGGGACAGTGAACACTGAAGCTTTCTTT. Translating it yields CASSAGTVNTEAFF.

The chain links TRBV6-4 to TRBJ2-3, with D perhaps matching TRBD1 (6 bases). CDR1 MRHNA and CDR2 SNTAGT come from the germline V gene. V was cut by 6 bases and J by 6 bases, with 13 bases left in between. The CDR3 spans 13 residues. The CDR3 region has the DNA TGTGCCAGCAGACGGGACACCGAGGATACGCAGTATTTT. Protein: CASRRDTEDTQYF.

This sequence joins TRBV18 and TRBJ1-1; D is undetermined. Germline-derived CDR1 and CDR2 are KGHSH and LQKENI. The V gene lost 4 bases and the J gene lost 3 bases, with 12 bases spanning the gap. The CDR3 has 14 amino acids. In DNA form, the CDR3 reads TGTGCCAGCTCACTTGCTCAGGCGGACACTGAAGCTTTCTTT. This encodes CASSLAQADTEAFF. Using reference TRBV18 and TRBJ1-1 for the parts outside the CDR3, the full variable domain is NAGVMQNPRHLVRRRGQEARLRCSPMKGHSHVYWYRQLPEEGLKFMVYLQKENIIDESGMPKERFSAEFPKEGPSILRIQQVVRGDSAAYFCASSLAQADTEAFFGQGTRLTVV.

The rearrangement joins TRBV11-3 to TRBJ2-7, with a weak D call TRBD2 (5 bases). V lost 5 bases, J lost 0 bases, and 8 bases lay in between. Germline loops: CDR1 SGHNT, CDR2 YENEEA. The CDR3 loop spans 13 amino acids. In nucleotides, the CDR3 is TGTGCCAGCAGCGAGGGAATCTCCTACGAGCAGTACTTC. Translation gives CASSEGISYEQYF.

The chain links TRBV16 to TRBJ2-5; possibly TRBD2 for D (5 bases). The J call is uncertain, as TRBJ2-7 better fits the DNA end. This CDR3 has 14 amino acids. Germline CDR1 is KGHSY and CDR2 is FQNENV. Here the CDR3 reads CASSQYATTYEQYF. In DNA, the CDR3 is TGTGCCAGCAGCCAATACGCGACTACCTACGAGCAGTACTTC.

This chain links TRBV11-1 with TRBJ2-7; D is unclear. Germline V gene lookup returns CDR1 SGHAT and CDR2 FQDESV (reference sequence). The CDR3 loop spans 11 amino acids. Trimming stripped 0 bases from V and 5 bases from J, with 2 bases between. CDR3 protein: CASSLAHEQYF. CDR3 nucleotide sequence: TGTGCCAGCAGCTTAGCCCACGAGCAGTACTTC.

This clone was seen a few times. The gene calls are TRBV2 and TRBJ2-7; D possibly corresponds to TRBD1 (5 bases). This CDR3 has 13 residues. The V end lost 4 bases, the J end lost 3 bases, and 10 bases lay between the germline ends. Germline V gene lookup returns CDR1 SNHLY and CDR2 FYNNEI. The DNA of the CDR3 is TGTGCCAGCAGTGGCCTGACAGTCTACGAGCAGTACTTC. Protein product: CASSGLTVYEQYF.